These 12 T cell receptor beta chains came from one sample sequenced in a study of monozygotic twins with inflammatory bowel disease. Reprocessing the 5' RACE reads, TCRdb reports a single entry for every CDR3 protein and omits DNA. Reported are roughly 330,000 distinct CDR3 sequences; the ten largest clones contain approximately 2%. Specimen: blood. These receptors were taken from a human donor with ulcerative colitis or Crohn's disease, or a healthy co-twin of an affected twin (not recorded which).

The V call is TRBV3-1, the J call TRBJ2-1; TCRdb selects TRBD1, and the lack of DNA leaves this call unchecked. Per germline, CDR1 LGHDT and CDR2 YNNKEL (reference sequence). The CDR3 loop spans 15 amino acids. This chain's CDR3 is CASSLGQGAQDEQFF.

The chain carries TRBV20-1 and TRBJ2-3. CDR1 and CDR2 from the germline V gene are DFQATT and SNEGSKA (reference sequence). The CDR3 is 16 residues long. This CDR3 reads CSATNLLAASTDTQYF.

This sequence joins TRBV5-6 and TRBJ1-1. CDR1 is SGHDT, CDR2 YYEEEE, per germline. CDR3 length: 17 amino acids. This chain's CDR3 is CASSLKSGEVRNTEAFF.

V is TRBV7-2 and J is TRBJ2-4; TCRdb picks TRBD1, but there is no DNA to check that call. The CDR3 runs 21 residues. Germline V gives CDR1 SGHTA, CDR2 FQGNSA. The CDR3 reads CASSLLGGGQAKSLAKNIQYF.

The chain combines TRBV28 with TRBJ2-1; the D call from TCRdb, TRBD2, cannot be confirmed without DNA. The CDR3 sequence is 15 residues long. CDR1 is MDHEN, CDR2 SYDVKM, per germline. The CDR3: CASSLLSGGVNEQFF. Full variable domain (remainder filled in from reference TRBV28 and TRBJ2-1): DVKVTQSSRYLVKRTGEKVFLECVQDMDHENMFWYRQDPGLGLRLIYFSYDVKMKEKGDIPEGYSVSREKKERFSLILESASTNQTSMYLCASSLLSGGVNEQFFGPGTRLTVL.

CDR3 sequence reads: CASSMDFGGLNTEAFF. This chain joins TRBV19 and TRBJ1-1; TCRdb reports TRBD1, a call that lacks DNA to check it against. Germline CDR1 is LNHDA and CDR2 is SQIVND (reference sequence). The CDR3 extends over 16 amino acids.

This chain joins TRBV10-3 and TRBJ2-7. This CDR3 is 15 amino acids long. The V gene's germline CDR1 is ENHRY and CDR2 SYGVKD. CDR3 region: CAISESSGKAYEQYF.

V usage is TRBV7-8 and J usage is TRBJ2-1. Germline V CDR1 and CDR2: SGHVS, FQNEAQ. The CDR3 has 12 residues. CDR3 sequence reads: CASSFNYEEQFF.

The chain employs TRBV20-1 and TRBJ1-2. The length of the CDR3 is 12 residues. Germline V gene sequence: CDR1 DFQATT, CDR2 SNEGSKA (reference sequence). The CDR3: CSASATSYGYTF.

V gene TRBV28 combines with J gene TRBJ2-7. The germline V gene encodes CDR1 MDHEN and CDR2 SYDVKM. This CDR3 comprises 11 residues. The CDR3 spells CASDSRREQYF.

The chain is built from TRBV12-3 or TRBV12-4 and TRBJ2-1; the TCRdb D gene call, TRBD2, has no DNA to confirm it. The CDR3 totals 15 residues. CDR3 protein: CASSPQGLAGDEQFF.

The chain recombines TRBV29-1 with TRBJ1-2; TCRdb names TRBD1, which stays unverified in the absence of DNA. Germline lookup yields CDR1 SQVTM and CDR2 ANQGSEA. The length of the CDR3 is 14 residues. The CDR3 reads CSVEEMDRGYGYTF.